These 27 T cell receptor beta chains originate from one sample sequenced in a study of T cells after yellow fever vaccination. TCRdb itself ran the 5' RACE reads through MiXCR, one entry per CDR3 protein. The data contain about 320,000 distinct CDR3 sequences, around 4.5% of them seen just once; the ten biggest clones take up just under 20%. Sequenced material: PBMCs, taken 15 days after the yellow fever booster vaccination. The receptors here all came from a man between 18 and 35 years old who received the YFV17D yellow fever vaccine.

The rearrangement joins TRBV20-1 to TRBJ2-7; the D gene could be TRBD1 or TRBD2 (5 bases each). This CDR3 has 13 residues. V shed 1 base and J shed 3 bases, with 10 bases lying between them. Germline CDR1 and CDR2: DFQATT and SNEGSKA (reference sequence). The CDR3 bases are TGCAGTGCTAGAGTTAGCGACAGCTACGAGCAGTACTTC. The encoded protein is CSARVSDSYEQYF.

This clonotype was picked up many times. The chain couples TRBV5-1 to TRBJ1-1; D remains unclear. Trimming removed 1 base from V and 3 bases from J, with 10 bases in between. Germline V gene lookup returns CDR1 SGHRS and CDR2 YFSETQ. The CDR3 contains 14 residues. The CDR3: CASSLTVGDTEAFF. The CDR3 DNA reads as TGCGCCAGCAGCTTGACGGTGGGAGACACTGAAGCTTTCTTT.

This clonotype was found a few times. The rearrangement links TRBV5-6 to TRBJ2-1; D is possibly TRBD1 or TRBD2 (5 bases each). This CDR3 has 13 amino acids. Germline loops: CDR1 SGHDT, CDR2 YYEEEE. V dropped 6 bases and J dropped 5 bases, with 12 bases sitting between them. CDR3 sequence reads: CASTMGPNNEQFF. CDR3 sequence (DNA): TGTGCCAGCACCATGGGACCAAACAATGAGCAGTTCTTC.

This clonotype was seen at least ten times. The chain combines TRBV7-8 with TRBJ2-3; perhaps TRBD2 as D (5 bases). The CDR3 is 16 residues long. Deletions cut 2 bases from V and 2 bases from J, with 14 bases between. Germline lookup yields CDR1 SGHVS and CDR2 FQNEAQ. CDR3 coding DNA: TGTGCCAGCAGCTTACTGAGCACTAGTTTCACAGATACGCAGTATTTT. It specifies CASSLLSTSFTDTQYF. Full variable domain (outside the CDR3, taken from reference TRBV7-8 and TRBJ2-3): GAGVSQSPRYKVAKRGQDVALRCDPISGHVSLFWYQQALGQGPEFLTYFQNEAQLDKSGLPSDRFFAERPEGSVSTLKIQRTQQEDSAVYLCASSLLSTSFTDTQYFGPGTRLTVL.

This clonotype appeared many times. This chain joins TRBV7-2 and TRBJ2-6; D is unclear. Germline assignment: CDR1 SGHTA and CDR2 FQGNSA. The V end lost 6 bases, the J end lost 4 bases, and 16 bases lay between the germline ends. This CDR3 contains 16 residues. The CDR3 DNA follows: TGTGCCAGCAGAGGGTATCTAGGGAACGGGGCCAACGTCCTGACTTTC. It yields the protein CASRGYLGNGANVLTF.

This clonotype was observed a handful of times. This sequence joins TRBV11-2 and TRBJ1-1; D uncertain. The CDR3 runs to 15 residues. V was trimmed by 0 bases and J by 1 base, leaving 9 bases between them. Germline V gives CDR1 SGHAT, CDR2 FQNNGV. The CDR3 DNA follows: TGTGCCAGCAGCTTAGATTGGTCTCCGAACACTGAAGCTTTCTTT. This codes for CASSLDWSPNTEAFF.

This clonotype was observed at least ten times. The CDR3 DNA reads as TGTGCCAGCTCACCACTGCCAGCGGGGGGGAATGAGCAGTTCTTC. Translated: CASSPLPAGGNEQFF. This chain connects TRBV18 to TRBJ2-1; TRBD2 agrees at 10 bases. This CDR3 spans 15 amino acids. Germline V gene data show CDR1 as KGHSH and CDR2 as LQKENI. Trimming took 1 base from V and 7 from J; bases not matched to a gene: 4.

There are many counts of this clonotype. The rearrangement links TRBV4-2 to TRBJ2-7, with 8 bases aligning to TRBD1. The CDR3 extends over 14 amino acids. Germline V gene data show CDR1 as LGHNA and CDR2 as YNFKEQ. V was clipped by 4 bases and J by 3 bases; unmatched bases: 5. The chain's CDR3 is CASSPGQGDYEQYF. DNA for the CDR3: TGTGCCAGCAGCCCCGGACAGGGAGACTACGAGCAGTACTTC.

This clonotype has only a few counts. The CDR3 reads CASSLARGHETQYF. CDR3 nucleotides: TGCGCCAGCAGCTTGGCAAGGGGCCATGAGACCCAGTACTTC. This chain joins TRBV5-1 and TRBJ2-5; TRBD1 is a possible D gene (5 bases). CDR1 is SGHRS and CDR2 is YFSETQ in the germline V gene. This CDR3 contains 14 residues. The V and J ends lost 0 bases and 5 bases respectively, with 11 bases between them.

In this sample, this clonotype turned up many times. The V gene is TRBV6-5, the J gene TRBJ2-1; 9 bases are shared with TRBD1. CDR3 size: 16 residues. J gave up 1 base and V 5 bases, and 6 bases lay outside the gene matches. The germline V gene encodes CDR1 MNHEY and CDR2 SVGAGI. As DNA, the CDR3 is TGTGCCAGCAGTCCTGAGGGACAGGGTTCCTACAATGAGCAGTTCTTC. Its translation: CASSPEGQGSYNEQFF.

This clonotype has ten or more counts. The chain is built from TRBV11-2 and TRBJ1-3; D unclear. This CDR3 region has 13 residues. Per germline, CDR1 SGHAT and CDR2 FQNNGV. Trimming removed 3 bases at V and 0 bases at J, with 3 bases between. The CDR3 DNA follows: TGTGCCAGCAGCTTCGTCTCTGGAAACACCATATATTTT. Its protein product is CASSFVSGNTIYF.

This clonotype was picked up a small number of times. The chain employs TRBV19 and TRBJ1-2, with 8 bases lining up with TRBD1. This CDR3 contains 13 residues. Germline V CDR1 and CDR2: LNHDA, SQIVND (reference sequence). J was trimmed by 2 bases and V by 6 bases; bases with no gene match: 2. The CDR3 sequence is CASRYRGNYGYTF. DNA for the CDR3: TGTGCCAGTAGGTACAGGGGGAACTATGGCTACACCTTC.

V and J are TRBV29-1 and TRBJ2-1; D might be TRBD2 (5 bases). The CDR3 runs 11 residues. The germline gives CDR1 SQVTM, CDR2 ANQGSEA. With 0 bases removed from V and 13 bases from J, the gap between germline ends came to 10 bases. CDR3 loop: CSVEDLGIQFF. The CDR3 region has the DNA TGCAGCGTTGAAGATCTCGGGATCCAGTTCTTC.

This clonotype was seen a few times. Written as DNA, the CDR3 is TGCGCCAGCAGCTCCGATAGTACTCCGAACACCGGGGAGCTGTTTTTT. Its translation: CASSSDSTPNTGELFF. The chain links TRBV4-1 to TRBJ2-2, with unresolved D. The V and J ends lost 5 bases and 0 bases respectively, with 13 bases between them. This CDR3 comprises 16 residues. CDR1 MGHRA and CDR2 YSYEKL come from the germline V gene.

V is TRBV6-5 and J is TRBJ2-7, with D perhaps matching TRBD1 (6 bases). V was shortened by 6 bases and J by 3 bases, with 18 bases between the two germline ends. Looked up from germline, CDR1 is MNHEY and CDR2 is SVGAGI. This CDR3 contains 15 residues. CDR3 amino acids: CASRRDPGQIYEQYF. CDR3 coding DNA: TGTGCCAGCAGGAGGGACCCGGGACAAATCTACGAGCAGTACTTC.

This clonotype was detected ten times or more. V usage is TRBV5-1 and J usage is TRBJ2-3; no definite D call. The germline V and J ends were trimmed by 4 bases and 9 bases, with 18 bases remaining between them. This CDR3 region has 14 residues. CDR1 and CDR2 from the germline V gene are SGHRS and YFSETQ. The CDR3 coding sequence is TGCGCCAGCAGCCTCGGTCTAGGGTTGGAGACGCAGTATTTT. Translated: CASSLGLGLETQYF.

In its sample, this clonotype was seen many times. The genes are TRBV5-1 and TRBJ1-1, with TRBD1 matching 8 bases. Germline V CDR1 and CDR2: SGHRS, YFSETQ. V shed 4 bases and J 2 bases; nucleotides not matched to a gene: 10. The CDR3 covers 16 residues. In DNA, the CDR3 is TGCGCCAGCAGCCCGGGACAGGCCGCTCCCAACACTGAAGCTTTCTTT. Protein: CASSPGQAAPNTEAFF.

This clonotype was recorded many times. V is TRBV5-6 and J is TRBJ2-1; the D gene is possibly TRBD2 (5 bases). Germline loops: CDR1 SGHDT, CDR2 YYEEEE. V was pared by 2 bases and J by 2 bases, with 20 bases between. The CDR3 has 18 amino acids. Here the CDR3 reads CASSFPGGFASPYNEQFF. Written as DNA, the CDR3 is TGTGCCAGCAGCTTTCCAGGAGGCTTCGCCTCCCCCTACAATGAGCAGTTCTTC.

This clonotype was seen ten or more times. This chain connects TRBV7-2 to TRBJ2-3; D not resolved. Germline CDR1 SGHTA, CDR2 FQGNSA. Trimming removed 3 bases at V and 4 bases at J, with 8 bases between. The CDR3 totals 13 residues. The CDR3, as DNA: TGTGCCAGCAGCTTTAGCAAGGCAGATACGCAGTATTTT. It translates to CASSFSKADTQYF.

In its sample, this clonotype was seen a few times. The CDR3 bases are TGTGCCAGCTCACCACCGACAGGACACCGGGATACGCAGTATTTT. It encodes CASSPPTGHRDTQYF. The chain couples TRBV18 to TRBJ2-3; possible D gene TRBD1, 6 bases. The CDR3 has 15 residues. V was shortened by 0 bases and J by 6 bases, with 13 bases between the two germline ends. Germline V gene data show CDR1 as KGHSH and CDR2 as LQKENI.

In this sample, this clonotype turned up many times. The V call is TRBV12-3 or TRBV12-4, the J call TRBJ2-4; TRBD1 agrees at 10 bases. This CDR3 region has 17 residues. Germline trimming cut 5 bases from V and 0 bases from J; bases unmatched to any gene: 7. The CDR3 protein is CASSPRGTGVAKNIQYF. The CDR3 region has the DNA TGTGCCAGCAGTCCACGTGGGACAGGGGTAGCCAAAAACATTCAGTACTTC.

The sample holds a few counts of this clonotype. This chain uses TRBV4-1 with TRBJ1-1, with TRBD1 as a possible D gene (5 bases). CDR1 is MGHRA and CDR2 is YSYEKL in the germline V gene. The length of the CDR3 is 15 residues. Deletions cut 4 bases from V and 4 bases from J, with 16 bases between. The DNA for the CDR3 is TGCGCCAGCAGCCGGAGACGAGGGGCTGGCACTGAAGCTTTCTTT. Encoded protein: CASSRRRGAGTEAFF.

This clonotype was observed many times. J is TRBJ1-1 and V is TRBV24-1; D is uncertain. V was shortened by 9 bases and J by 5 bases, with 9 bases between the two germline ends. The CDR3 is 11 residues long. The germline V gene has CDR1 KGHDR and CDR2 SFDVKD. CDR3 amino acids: CATRSRTEAFF. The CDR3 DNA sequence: TGTGCCACCCGTAGCAGAACTGAAGCTTTCTTT.

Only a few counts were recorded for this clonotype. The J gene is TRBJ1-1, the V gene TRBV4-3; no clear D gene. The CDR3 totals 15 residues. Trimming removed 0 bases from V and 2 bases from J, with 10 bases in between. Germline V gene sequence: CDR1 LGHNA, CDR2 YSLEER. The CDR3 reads CASSQEVAVNTEAFF. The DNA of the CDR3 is TGCGCCAGCAGCCAAGAAGTAGCCGTCAACACTGAAGCTTTCTTT.

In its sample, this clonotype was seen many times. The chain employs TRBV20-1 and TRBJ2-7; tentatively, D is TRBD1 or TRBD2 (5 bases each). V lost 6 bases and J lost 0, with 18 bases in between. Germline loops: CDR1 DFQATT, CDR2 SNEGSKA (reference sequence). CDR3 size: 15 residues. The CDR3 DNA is TGCAGTGCACCGAGGGACGGGCGATACTCCTACGAGCAGTACTTC. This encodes CSAPRDGRYSYEQYF.

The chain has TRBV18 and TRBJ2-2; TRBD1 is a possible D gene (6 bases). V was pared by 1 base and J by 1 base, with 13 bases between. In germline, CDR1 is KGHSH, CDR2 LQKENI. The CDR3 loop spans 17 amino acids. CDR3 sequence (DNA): TGTGCCAGCTCACCACGGGAGACAGGAGTGAACACCGGGGAGCTGTTTTTT. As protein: CASSPRETGVNTGELFF.

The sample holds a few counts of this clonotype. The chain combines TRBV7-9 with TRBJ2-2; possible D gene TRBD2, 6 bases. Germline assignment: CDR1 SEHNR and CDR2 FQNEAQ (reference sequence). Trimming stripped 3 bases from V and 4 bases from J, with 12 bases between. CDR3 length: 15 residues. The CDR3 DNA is TGTGCCAGCAGCTTGGTAGGGAGGAGCACCGGGGAGCTGTTTTTT. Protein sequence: CASSLVGRSTGELFF. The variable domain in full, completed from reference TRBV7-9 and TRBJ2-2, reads DTGVSQNPRHKITKRGQNVTFRCDPISEHNRLYWYRQTLGQGPEFLTYFQNEAQLEKSRLLSDRFSAERPKGSFSTLEIQRTEQGDSAMYLCASSLVGRSTGELFFGEGSRLTVL.